The 19 T cell receptor beta chains presented below share a single source sample, sequenced in a study of T cell changes during pregnancy in multiple sclerosis. Clones were sequenced by immunoSEQ multiplex PCR, and TCRdb holds only the in-frame ones, with some missing. Counted here are roughly 28,000 clones, 85% to 90% occurring once; the ten biggest clones make up about 3%. The input for sequencing was CD4+ T cells from peripheral blood mononuclear cells, taken in the first trimester of pregnancy. The receptors were sampled from a female donor in good health, enrolled as a control in a pregnancy study.

The V gene is TRBV7-9, the J gene TRBJ2-2; the D is unclear. This CDR3 is built from 13 residues. Germline values: CDR1 SEHNR, CDR2 FQNEAQ (reference sequence). The V end lost 2 bases, the J end lost 4 bases, and 5 bases lay between the germline ends. CDR3: CASSLLVTGELFF. CDR3 DNA: TGTGCCAGCAGCTTACTCGTCACCGGGGAGCTGTTTTTT.

This chain uses TRBV28 with TRBJ2-4, with 7 bases aligning to TRBD1. With 5 bases clipped from V and 5 bases from J, the junction kept 6 bases outside the gene matches. Per the germline V gene, CDR1 is MDHEN and CDR2 is SYDVKM. The CDR3 is made up of 14 amino acids. CDR3 coding DNA: TGTGCCAGCAGTCTACTGACAGGGCAAAACATTCAGTACTTC. This gives the protein CASSLLTGQNIQYF.

This clone turned up a few times. This chain links TRBV28 with TRBJ2-1; 7 bases line up with TRBD1. The V gene end was trimmed by 5 bases and the J gene end by 3 bases; junction bases not matched to a gene: 4. Germline V lookup: CDR1 MDHEN, CDR2 SYDVKM. The CDR3 is made up of 14 amino acids. CDR3 loop: CASSLDRVYNEQFF. DNA of the CDR3: TGTGCCAGCAGTCTAGACAGGGTCTACAATGAGCAGTTCTTC.

The chain couples TRBV4-1 to TRBJ1-6; 9 nucleotides align to TRBD1. Germline V CDR1 and CDR2: MGHRA, YSYEKL. After removal of 7 bases from V and 7 bases from J, the junction contained 8 bases not matched to a gene. This CDR3 region has 15 residues. CDR3 nucleotides: TGCGCCAGCACCGGGACAGGGTTTCGGAATTCACCCCTCCACTTT. This sequence encodes CASTGTGFRNSPLHF.

This clone was detected only once. The CDR3 loop is CSVGGASGGHNEQFF. CDR3 DNA: TGCAGCGTTGGTGGGGCTAGCGGAGGACACAATGAGCAGTTCTTC. The chain has TRBV29-1 and TRBJ2-1; TRBD2 agrees at 7 bases. The CDR3 consists of 15 residues. The V gene's germline CDR1 is SQVTM and CDR2 ANQGSEA. J was trimmed by 5 bases and V by 4 bases; bases with no gene match: 11.

For this clone: Sequence at one end of the junction differs from germline and may be a read error. The chain joins TRBV7-2 to TRBJ2-3; 10 bases align to TRBD2. Germline V gene data show CDR1 as SGHTA and CDR2 as FQGNSA. The CDR3 is 15 amino acids. The CDR3 here is CASSLAGVITDTQYF. CDR3 DNA: TGTGCCAGCAGCCTAGCGGGAGTAATCACAGATACGCAGTATTTT.

The rearrangement uses TRBV7-6 and TRBJ2-2; TRBD2 agrees at 10 bases. Germline-derived CDR1 and CDR2 are SGHVS and FNYEAQ. The length of the CDR3 is 15 residues. Trimming at V came to 4 bases and at J to 1 base, leaving 0 bases not matched to a gene. In nucleotides, the CDR3 is TGTGCCAGCAGCTGGACTAGCGGGAACACCGGGGAGCTGTTTTTT. As protein: CASSWTSGNTGELFF.

J is TRBJ1-2 and V is TRBV19; no clear D gene. The CDR3 runs to 13 residues. The V end lost 7 bases, the J end lost 6 bases, and 15 bases lay between the germline ends. The germline CDR1 and CDR2 sequences are LNHDA and SQIVND (reference sequence). Written as DNA, the CDR3 is TGTGCCAGTAACCCGACTAACACTCATGGCTACACCTTC. Translating it yields CASNPTNTHGYTF.

The chain links TRBV28 to TRBJ1-1, with D tentatively TRBD1 (6 bases). The V gene lost 7 bases and the J gene lost 7 bases, with 13 bases spanning the gap. CDR1 and CDR2 (germline): MDHEN, SYDVKM. This CDR3 has 12 amino acids. CDR3 DNA sequence: TGTGCCAGCACCATTCGACAGGATGAAGCTTTCTTT. Encoded protein: CASTIRQDEAFF.

This clone was counted once. The chain joins TRBV5-1 to TRBJ1-1; unclear D gene. Trimming pared 4 bases from V and 0 bases from J, leaving 13 bases between. The germline V gene encodes CDR1 SGHRS and CDR2 YFSETQ. This CDR3 comprises 15 residues. The CDR3 nucleotides read TGCGCCAGCAGCCCACGGACGGGGATGAACACTGAAGCTTTCTTT. Protein sequence: CASSPRTGMNTEAFF. Filled out from reference TRBV5-1 and TRBJ1-1, the complete variable domain reads KAGVTQTPRYLIKTRGQQVTLSCSPISGHRSVSWYQQTPGQGLQFLFEYFSETQRNKGNFPGRFSGRQFSNSRSEMNVSTLELGDSALYLCASSPRTGMNTEAFFGQGTRLTVV.

The chain recombines TRBV11-2 with TRBJ1-1; 7 bases line up with TRBD1. J gave up 7 bases and V 1 base, and 0 bases lay outside the gene matches. This CDR3 comprises 12 residues. Germline values: CDR1 SGHAT, CDR2 FQNNGV. The CDR3 DNA reads as TGTGCCAGCAGCTTAGGACAGGGTGAAGCTTTCTTT. This gives the protein CASSLGQGEAFF.

This clone was counted once. The J gene is TRBJ2-7, the V gene TRBV5-6; D unclear. V lost 0 bases to trimming and J lost 3 bases, with 7 bases between them. This CDR3 is built from 13 residues. The V gene's germline CDR1 is SGHDT and CDR2 YYEEEE. CDR3 residues: CASSLVLSYEQYF. CDR3 in DNA: TGTGCCAGCAGCTTGGTATTGAGCTACGAGCAGTACTTC. The full variable domain, its missing parts supplied by reference TRBV5-6 and TRBJ2-7, is DAGVTQSPTHLIKTRGQQVTLRCSPKSGHDTVSWYQQALGQGPQFIFQYYEEEERQRGNFPDRFSGHQFPNYSSELNVNALLLGDSALYLCASSLVLSYEQYFGPGTRLTVT.

V is TRBV5-6 and J is TRBJ2-5, with 7 bases identical to TRBD2. Germline trimming cut 4 bases from V and 2 bases from J; bases unmatched to any gene: 11. CDR1 and CDR2 from the germline V gene are SGHDT and YYEEEE. This CDR3 has 16 residues. CDR3 nucleotides: TGTGCCAGCAGCCCGAGGTTGGGGAGGGTACAAGAGACCCAGTACTTC. The encoded protein is CASSPRLGRVQETQYF.

With regard to this clone: The same CDR3 arises from other DNA sequences in this sample as well. The chain recombines TRBV2 with TRBJ2-2; 8 nucleotides align to TRBD1. The trim removed 4 bases at V and 1 base at J, leaving 5 bases unmatched. Looked up from germline, CDR1 is SNHLY and CDR2 is FYNNEI. The length of the CDR3 is 16 residues. CDR3 coding DNA: TGTGCCAGCAGTGTGCAGGGGGCCAAGAACACCGGGGAGCTGTTTTTT. It encodes CASSVQGAKNTGELFF.

The chain carries TRBV19 and TRBJ2-2, with a weak D call TRBD2 (6 bases). Trimming removed 4 bases from V and 5 bases from J, with 14 bases in between. Germline loops: CDR1 LNHDA, CDR2 SQIVND (reference sequence). This CDR3 comprises 15 residues. The CDR3 bases are TGTGCCAGTAGTAGGGCTGGCGGGGATACCGGGGAGCTGTTTTTT. Translating gives CASSRAGGDTGELFF.

J is TRBJ2-5 and V is TRBV28, with TRBD2 matching over 7 bases. Germline CDR1 MDHEN, CDR2 SYDVKM. CDR3 length: 12 amino acids. The ends lost 8 bases at V and 5 bases at J; junction bases unmatched: 5. The CDR3 loop is CASGRGGETQYF. The CDR3 nucleotides are TGTGCCAGCGGGAGGGGCGGGGAGACCCAGTACTTC. The variable domain in full, with the rest retrieved from reference TRBV28 and TRBJ2-5, is DVKVTQSSRYLVKRTGEKVFLECVQDMDHENMFWYRQDPGLGLRLIYFSYDVKMKEKGDIPEGYSVSREKKERFSLILESASTNQTSMYLCASGRGGETQYFGPGTRLLVL.

Comments on this clone: In this CDR3 the conserved last residue, phenylalanine or tryptophan, is missing, so a read error is likely. Because the CDR3's place on the DNA is in doubt, the DNA is left out and the CDR3 is given as listed by TCRdb. The rearrangement uses TRBV29-1 and TRBJ1-5. From germline, CDR1 is SQVTM and CDR2 ANQGSEA. 9 amino acids form the CDR3, both terminal residues included. This CDR3 reads CSVENPPGL.

The V and J genes are TRBV30 and TRBJ1-5; D not certain. CDR3 size: 13 residues. V was cut by 4 bases and J by 4 bases, with 11 bases left in between. Germline V gene sequence: CDR1 GTSNPN, CDR2 SVGIG (reference sequence). CDR3 bases: TGTGCCTGGACGGGAGACCAAAATCAGCCCCAGCATTTT. Its protein product is CAWTGDQNQPQHF.

This clone was seen only a few times. V usage is TRBV10-2 and J usage is TRBJ1-5; maybe TRBD1 (5 bases). V lost 0 bases and J 7 bases, leaving 13 bases between the germline ends. Germline CDR1 is WSHSY and CDR2 is SAAADI. The CDR3 loop spans 15 amino acids. In DNA, the CDR3 is TGCGCCAGCAGTGAGTCGGGCGGGGAGGGGCAGCCCCAGCATTTT. This sequence encodes CASSESGGEGQPQHF.